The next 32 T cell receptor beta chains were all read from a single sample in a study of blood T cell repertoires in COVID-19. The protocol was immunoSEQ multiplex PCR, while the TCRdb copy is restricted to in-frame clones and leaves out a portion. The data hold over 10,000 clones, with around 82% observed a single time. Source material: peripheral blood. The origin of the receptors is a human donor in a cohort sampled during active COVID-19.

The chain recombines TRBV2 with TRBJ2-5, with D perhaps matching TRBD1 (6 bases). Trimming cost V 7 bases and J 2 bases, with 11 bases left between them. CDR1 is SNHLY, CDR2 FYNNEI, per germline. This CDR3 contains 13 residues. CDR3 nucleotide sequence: TGTGCCAGCACCGGACAGATACAAGAGACCCAGTACTTC. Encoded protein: CASTGQIQETQYF.

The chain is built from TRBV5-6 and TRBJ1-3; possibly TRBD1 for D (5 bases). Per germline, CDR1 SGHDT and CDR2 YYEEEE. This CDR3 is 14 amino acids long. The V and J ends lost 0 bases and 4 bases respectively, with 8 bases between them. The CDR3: CASSLAGSGNTIYF. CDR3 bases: TGTGCCAGCAGCTTGGCAGGGTCCGGAAACACCATATATTTT.

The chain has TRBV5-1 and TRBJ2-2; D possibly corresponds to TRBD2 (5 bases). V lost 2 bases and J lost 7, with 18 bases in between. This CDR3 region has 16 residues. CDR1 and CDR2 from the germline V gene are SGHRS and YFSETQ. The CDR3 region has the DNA TGCGCCAGCAGCTTTCTCACCGCGGACTCGGGCGGGGAGCTGTTTTTT. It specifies CASSFLTADSGGELFF.

The DNA of the CDR3 is TGTGCCAGCAGCCGGTACAGAGCGGTTCGCACAGATACGCAGTATTTT. It yields the protein CASSRYRAVRTDTQYF. The genes are TRBV3-1 (or the pseudogene TRBV3-2) and TRBJ2-3; TRBD2 is a possible D gene (5 bases). Germline CDR1 LGHDT, CDR2 YNNKEL (reference sequence). The CDR3 runs 16 residues. With 4 bases removed from V and 1 base from J, the gap between germline ends came to 15 bases.

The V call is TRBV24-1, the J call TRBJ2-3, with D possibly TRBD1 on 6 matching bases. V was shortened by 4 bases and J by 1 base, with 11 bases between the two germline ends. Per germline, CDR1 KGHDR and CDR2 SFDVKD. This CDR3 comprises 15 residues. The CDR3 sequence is CATSEQGKGTDTQYF. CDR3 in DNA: TGTGCCACCAGTGAACAGGGAAAGGGCACAGATACGCAGTATTTT.

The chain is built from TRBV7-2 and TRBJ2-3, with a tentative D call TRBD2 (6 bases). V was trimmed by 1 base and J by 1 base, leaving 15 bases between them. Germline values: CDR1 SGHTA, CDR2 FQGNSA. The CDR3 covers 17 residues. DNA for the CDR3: TGTGCCAGCAGCTTAGTAAGGGGCCGACTAGGCACAGATACGCAGTATTTT. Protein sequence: CASSLVRGRLGTDTQYF.

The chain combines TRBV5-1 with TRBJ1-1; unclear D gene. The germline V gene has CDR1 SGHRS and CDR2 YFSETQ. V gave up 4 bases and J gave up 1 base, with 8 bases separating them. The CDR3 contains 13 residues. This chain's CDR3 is CASSPRWNTEAFF. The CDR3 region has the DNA TGCGCCAGCAGCCCGCGATGGAACACTGAAGCTTTCTTT.

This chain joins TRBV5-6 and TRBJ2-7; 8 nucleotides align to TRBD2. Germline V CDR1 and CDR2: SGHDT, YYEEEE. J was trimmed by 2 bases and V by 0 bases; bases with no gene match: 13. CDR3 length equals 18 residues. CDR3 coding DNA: TGTGCCAGCAGCTTGGCTCGGGGCCCGGGACTAGTAACCTACGAGCAGTACTTC. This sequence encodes CASSLARGPGLVTYEQYF.

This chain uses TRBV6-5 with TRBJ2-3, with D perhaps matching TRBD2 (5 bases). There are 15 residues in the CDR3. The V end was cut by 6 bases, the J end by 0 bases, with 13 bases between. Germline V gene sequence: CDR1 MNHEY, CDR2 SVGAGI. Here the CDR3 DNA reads TGTGCCAGCAGAGGGAGAGGGTACAGCACAGATACGCAGTATTTT. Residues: CASRGRGYSTDTQYF.

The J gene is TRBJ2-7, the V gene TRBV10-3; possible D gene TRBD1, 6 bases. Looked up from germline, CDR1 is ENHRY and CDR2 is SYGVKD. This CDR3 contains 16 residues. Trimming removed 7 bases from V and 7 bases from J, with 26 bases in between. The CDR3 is CAITPAAGTPRLEQYF. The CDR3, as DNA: TGTGCCATCACTCCAGCGGCCGGGACACCCCGCTTGGAGCAGTACTTC.

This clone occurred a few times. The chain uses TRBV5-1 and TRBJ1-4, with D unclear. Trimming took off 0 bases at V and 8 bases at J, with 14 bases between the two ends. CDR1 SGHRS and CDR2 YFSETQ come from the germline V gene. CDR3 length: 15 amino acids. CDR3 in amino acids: CASSLDAGSGEKLFF. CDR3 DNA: TGCGCCAGCAGCTTGGACGCAGGTTCCGGAGAAAAACTGTTTTTT.

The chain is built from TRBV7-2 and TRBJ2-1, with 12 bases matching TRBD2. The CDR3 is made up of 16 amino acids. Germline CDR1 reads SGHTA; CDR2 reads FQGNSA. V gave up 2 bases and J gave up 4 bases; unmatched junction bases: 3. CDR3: CASSLSLAGGYNEQFF. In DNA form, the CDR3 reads TGTGCCAGCAGCTTATCCCTAGCGGGGGGGTACAATGAGCAGTTCTTC.

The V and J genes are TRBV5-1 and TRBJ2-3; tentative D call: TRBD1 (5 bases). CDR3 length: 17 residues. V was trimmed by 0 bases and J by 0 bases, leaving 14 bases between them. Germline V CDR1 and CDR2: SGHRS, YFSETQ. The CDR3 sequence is CASSLGVRGFSTDTQYF. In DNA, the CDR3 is TGCGCCAGCAGCTTGGGGGTAAGGGGCTTTAGCACAGATACGCAGTATTTT. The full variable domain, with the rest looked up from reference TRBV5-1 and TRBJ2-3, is KAGVTQTPRYLIKTRGQQVTLSCSPISGHRSVSWYQQTPGQGLQFLFEYFSETQRNKGNFPGRFSGRQFSNSRSEMNVSTLELGDSALYLCASSLGVRGFSTDTQYFGPGTRLTVL.

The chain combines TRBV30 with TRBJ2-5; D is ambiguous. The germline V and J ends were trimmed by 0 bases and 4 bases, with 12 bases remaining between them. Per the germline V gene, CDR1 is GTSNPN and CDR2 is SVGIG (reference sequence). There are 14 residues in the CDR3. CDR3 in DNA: TGTGCCTGGAGTGTACGTGTATTCAGAGAGACCCAGTACTTC. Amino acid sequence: CAWSVRVFRETQYF.

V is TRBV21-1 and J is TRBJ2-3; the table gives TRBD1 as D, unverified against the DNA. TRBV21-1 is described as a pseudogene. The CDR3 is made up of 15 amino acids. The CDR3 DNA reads TGTGCCAGCAGCAATAGCGCAGGGGGCACAGATACGCAGTATTTT. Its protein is CASSNSAGGTDTQYF.

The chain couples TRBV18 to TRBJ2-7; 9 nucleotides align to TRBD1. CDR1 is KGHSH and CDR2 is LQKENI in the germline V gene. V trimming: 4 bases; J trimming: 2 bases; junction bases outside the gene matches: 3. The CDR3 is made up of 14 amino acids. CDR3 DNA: TGTGCCAGCTCACTTAGACAGGGGGCCTACGAGCAGTACTTC. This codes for CASSLRQGAYEQYF.

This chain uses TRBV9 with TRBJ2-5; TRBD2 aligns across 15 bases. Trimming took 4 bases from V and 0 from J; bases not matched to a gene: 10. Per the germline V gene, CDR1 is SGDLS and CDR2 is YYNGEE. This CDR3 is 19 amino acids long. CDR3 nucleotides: TGTGCCAGCAGCCCAAACCCCGGACTAGCGGGGGGGAACCAAGAGACCCAGTACTTC. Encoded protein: CASSPNPGLAGGNQETQYF.

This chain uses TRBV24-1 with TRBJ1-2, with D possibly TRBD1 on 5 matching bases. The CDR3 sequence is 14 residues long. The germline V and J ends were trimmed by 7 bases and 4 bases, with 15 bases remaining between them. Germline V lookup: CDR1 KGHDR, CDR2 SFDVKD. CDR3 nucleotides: TGTGCCACCAGCACCCCCGGGGGAGGCTATGGCTACACCTTC. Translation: CATSTPGGGYGYTF.

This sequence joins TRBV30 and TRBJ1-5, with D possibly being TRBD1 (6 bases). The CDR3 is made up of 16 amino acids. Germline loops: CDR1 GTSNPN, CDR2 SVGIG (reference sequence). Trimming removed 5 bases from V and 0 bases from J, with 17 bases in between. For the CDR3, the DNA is TGTGCCTGGTCCCGAGGGGGGGCCTATAGCAATCAGCCCCAGCATTTT. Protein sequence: CAWSRGGAYSNQPQHF.

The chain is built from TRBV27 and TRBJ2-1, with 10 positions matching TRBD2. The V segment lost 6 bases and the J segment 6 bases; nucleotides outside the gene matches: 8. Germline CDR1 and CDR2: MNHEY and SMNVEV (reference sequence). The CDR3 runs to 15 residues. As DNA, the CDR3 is TGTGCCAGCAGCCGGGGGGCTAGCGGGGGCAATGAGCAGTTCTTC. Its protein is CASSRGASGGNEQFF.

CDR3 nucleotides: TGTGCCAGCAGTCCACAGAAAAGTGGTGGCTACACCTTC. The encoded protein is CASSPQKSGGYTF. The gene calls are TRBV6-2 or TRBV6-3 and TRBJ1-2, with D unresolved. The ends were cut back, 5 bases at V and 7 bases at J, with 14 bases in the middle. The length of the CDR3 is 13 residues. Looked up from germline, CDR1 is MNHEY and CDR2 is SVGEGT.

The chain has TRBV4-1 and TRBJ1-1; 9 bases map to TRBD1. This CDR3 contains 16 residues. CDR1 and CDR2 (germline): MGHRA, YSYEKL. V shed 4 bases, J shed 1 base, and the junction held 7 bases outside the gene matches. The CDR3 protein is CASSLVTTGGNTEAFF. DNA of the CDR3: TGCGCCAGCAGCCTCGTCACGACAGGGGGGAACACTGAAGCTTTCTTT.

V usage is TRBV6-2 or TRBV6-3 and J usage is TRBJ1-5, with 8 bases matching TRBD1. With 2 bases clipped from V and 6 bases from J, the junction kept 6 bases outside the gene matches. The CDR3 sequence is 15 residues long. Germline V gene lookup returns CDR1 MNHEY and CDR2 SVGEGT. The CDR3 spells CASSYEDRAIQPQHF. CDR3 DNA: TGTGCCAGCAGTTACGAGGACAGGGCCATTCAGCCCCAGCATTTT.

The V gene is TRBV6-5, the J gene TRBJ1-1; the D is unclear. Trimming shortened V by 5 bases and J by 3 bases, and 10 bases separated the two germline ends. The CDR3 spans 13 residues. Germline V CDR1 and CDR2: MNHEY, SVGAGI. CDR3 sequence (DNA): TGTGCCAGCAGTAACCTAGGTGACACTGAAGCTTTCTTT. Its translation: CASSNLGDTEAFF.

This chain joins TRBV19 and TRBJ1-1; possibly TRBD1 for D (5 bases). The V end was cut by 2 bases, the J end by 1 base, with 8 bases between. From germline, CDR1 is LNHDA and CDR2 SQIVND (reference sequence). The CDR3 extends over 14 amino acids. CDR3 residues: CASSIIQGNTEAFF. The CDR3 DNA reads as TGTGCCAGTAGTATAATCCAGGGGAACACTGAAGCTTTCTTT.

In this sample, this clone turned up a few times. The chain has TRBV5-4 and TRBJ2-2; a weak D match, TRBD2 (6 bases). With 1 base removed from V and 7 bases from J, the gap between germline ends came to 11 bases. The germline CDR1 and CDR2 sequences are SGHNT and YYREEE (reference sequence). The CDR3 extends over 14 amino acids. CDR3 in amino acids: CASSLQLAGGELFF. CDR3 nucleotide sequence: TGTGCCAGCAGCTTGCAACTAGCTGGCGGGGAGCTGTTTTTT. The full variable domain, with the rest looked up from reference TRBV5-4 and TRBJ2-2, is ETGVTQSPTHLIKTRGQQVTLRCSSQSGHNTVSWYQQALGQGPQFIFQYYREEENGRGNFPPRFSGLQFPNYSSELNVNALELDDSALYLCASSLQLAGGELFFGEGSRLTVL.

The chain's CDR3 is CASSSSTAYTEAFF. The CDR3 region has the DNA TGTGCCAGCAGCTCGTCGACAGCTTACACTGAAGCTTTCTTT. The chain carries TRBV7-2 and TRBJ1-1, with TRBD1 as a possible D gene (5 bases). V shed 4 bases and J shed 3 bases, with 12 bases lying between them. The CDR3 runs 14 residues. The germline V gene has CDR1 SGHTA and CDR2 FQGNSA.

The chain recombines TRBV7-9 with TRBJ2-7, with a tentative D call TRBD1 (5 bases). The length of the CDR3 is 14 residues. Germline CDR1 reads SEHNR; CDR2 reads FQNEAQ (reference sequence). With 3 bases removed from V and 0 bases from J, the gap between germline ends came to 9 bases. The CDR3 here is CASSFTGSSYEQYF. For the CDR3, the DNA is TGTGCCAGCAGCTTCACAGGAAGCTCCTACGAGCAGTACTTC.

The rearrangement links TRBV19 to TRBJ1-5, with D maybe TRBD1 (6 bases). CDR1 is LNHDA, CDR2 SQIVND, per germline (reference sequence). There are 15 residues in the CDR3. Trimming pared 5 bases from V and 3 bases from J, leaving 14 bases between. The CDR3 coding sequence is TGTGCCAGTAGTTTGGGACATCTCCTCAATCAGCCCCAGCATTTT. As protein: CASSLGHLLNQPQHF.

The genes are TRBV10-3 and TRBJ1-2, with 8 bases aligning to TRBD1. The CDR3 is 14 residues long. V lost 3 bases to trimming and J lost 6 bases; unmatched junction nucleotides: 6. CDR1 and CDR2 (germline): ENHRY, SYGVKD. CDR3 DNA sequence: TGTGCCATCAGTGACTCAGGGGGCGCGGATGGCTACACCTTC. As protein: CAISDSGGADGYTF.

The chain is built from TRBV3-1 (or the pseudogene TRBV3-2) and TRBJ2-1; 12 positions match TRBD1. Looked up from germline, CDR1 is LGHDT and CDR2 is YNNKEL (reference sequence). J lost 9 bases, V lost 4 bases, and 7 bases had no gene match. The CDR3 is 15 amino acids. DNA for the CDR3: TGTGCCAGCAGCCCCTGGGACAGGGGGCGCGGTGAGCAGTTCTTC. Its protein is CASSPWDRGRGEQFF.

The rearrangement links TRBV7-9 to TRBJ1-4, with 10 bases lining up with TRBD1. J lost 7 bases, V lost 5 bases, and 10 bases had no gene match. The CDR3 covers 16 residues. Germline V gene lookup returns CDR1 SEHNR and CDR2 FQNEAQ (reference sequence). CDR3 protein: CASSQGQGIGGEKLFF. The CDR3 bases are TGTGCCAGCAGCCAGGGACAGGGGATAGGGGGTGAAAAACTGTTTTTT.